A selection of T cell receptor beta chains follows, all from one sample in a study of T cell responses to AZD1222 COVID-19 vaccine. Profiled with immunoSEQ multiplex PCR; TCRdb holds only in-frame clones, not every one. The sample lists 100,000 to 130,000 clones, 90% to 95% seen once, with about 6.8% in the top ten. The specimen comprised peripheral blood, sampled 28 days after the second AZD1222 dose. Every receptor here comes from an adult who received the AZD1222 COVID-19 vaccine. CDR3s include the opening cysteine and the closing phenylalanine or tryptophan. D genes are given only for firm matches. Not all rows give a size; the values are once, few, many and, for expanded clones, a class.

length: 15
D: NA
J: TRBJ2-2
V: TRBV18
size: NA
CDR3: CASSPTGPNTGELFF
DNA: TGTGCCAGCTCACCTACGGGACCGAACACCGGGGAGCTGTTTTTT

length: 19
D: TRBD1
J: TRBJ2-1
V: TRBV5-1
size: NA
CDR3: CASSFLPPGQSGSYNEQFF
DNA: TGCGCCAGCAGCTTTCTCCCGCCGGGACAGTCAGGCTCCTACAATGAGCAGTTCTTC

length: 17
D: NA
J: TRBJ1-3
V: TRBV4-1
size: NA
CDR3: CASSQEGQTFSGNTIYF
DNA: TGCGCCAGCAGCCAAGAAGGGCAGACCTTCTCTGGAAACACCATATATTTT

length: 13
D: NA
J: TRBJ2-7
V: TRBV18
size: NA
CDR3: CASSPEAGYEQYF
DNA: TGTGCCAGCTCACCAGAGGCGGGATACGAGCAGTACTTC

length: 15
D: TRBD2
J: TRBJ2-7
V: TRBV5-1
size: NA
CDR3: CASSFVAGGRNEQYF
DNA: TGCGCCAGCAGCTTTGTAGCGGGAGGAAGGAACGAGCAGTACTTC

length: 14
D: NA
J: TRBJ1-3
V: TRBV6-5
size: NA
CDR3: CASTDRSSGNTIYF
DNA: TGTGCCAGCACAGACCGCAGCTCTGGAAACACCATATATTTT

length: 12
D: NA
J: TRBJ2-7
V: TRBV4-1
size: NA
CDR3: CASSQDWREQYF
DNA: TGCGCCAGCAGCCAAGATTGGCGCGAGCAGTACTTC

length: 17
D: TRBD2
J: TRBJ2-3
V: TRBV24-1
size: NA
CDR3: CATSDSSSGGFTDTQYF
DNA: TGTGCCACCAGTGACTCCTCTAGCGGGGGTTTCACAGATACGCAGTATTTT

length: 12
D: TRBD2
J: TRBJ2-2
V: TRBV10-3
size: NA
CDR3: CAIKRGTGELFF
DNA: TGTGCCATCAAGCGGGGAACAGGGGAGCTGTTTTTT

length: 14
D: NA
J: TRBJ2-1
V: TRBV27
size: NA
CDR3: CASSFVGGYNEQFF
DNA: TGTGCCAGCAGTTTTGTAGGAGGTTACAATGAGCAGTTCTTC

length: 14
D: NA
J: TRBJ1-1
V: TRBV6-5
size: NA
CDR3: CASNSRPLNTEAFF
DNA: TGTGCCAGCAACTCGCGTCCATTGAACACTGAAGCTTTCTTT

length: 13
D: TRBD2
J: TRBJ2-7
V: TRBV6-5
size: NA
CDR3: CASSYSGEGEQYF
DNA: TGTGCCAGCAGTTACTCGGGGGAGGGCGAGCAGTACTTC

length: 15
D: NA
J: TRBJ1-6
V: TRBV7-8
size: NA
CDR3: CASSEHRDLLSPLHF
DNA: TGTGCCAGCAGCGAACACCGGGACCTTCTTTCACCCCTCCACTTT

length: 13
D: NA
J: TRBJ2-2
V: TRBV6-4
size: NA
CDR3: CASSDSGTGELFF
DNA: TGTGCCAGCAGTGACAGTGGGACCGGGGAGCTGTTTTTT

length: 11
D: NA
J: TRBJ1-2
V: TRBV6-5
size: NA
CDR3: CASSYQGGYTF
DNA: TGTGCCAGCAGTTACCAAGGCGGCTACACCTTC

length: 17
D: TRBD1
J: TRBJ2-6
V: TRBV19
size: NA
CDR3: CASIRTGFSSGANVLTF
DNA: TGTGCCAGTATTCGGACAGGGTTCAGCTCTGGGGCCAACGTCCTGACTTTC

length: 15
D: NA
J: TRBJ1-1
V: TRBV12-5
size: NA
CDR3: CASGSPAGPGTEAFF
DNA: TGTGCTAGTGGTTCCCCCGCAGGGCCGGGCACTGAAGCTTTCTTT

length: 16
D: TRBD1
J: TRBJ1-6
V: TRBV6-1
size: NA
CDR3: CASSVTQGARNSPLHF
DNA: TGTGCCAGCAGTGTTACTCAGGGGGCGAGGAATTCACCCCTCCACTTT

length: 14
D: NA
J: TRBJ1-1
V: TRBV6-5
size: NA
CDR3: CASSKAGQRTEAFF
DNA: TGTGCCAGCAGTAAGGCTGGGCAACGCACTGAAGCTTTCTTT

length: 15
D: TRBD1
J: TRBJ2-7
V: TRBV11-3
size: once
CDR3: CASSLLPGQGYEQYF
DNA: TGTGCCAGCAGCTTACTCCCGGGACAGGGTTACGAGCAGTACTTC

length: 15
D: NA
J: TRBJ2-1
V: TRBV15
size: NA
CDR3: CATTQGSYPYNEQFF
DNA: TGTGCCACCACCCAGGGGTCGTACCCCTACAATGAGCAGTTCTTC

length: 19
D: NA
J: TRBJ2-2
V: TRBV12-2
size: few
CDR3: CASRLVKRPGGEDTGELFF
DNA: TGTGCAAGTCGCTTAGTCAAGCGTCCAGGGGGCGAGGACACCGGGGAGCTGTTTTTT

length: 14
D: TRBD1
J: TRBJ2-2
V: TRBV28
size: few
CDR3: CASSPGTGTGELFF
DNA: TGTGCCAGCAGCCCTGGGACAGGAACCGGGGAGCTGTTTTTT

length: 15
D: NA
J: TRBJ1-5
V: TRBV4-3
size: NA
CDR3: CASSQVMGGGQPQHF
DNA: TGCGCCAGCAGCCAAGTCATGGGTGGCGGCCAGCCCCAGCATTTT

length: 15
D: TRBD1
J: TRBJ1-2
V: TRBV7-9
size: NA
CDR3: CASSLAQGLGYGYTF
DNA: TGTGCCAGCAGCTTAGCACAGGGGCTCGGCTATGGCTACACCTTC

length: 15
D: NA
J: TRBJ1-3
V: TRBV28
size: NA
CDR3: CASSPQVPSGNTIYF
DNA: TGTGCCAGCAGTCCACAGGTTCCCTCTGGAAACACCATATATTTT

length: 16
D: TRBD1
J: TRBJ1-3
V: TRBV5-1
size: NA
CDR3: CASSVSQGARGNTIYF
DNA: TGCGCCAGCAGCGTGTCACAGGGGGCGCGTGGAAACACCATATATTTT

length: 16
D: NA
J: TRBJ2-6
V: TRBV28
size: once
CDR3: CASSSTLGSGANVLTF
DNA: TGTGCCAGCAGTTCCACCCTCGGCTCTGGGGCCAACGTCCTGACTTTC

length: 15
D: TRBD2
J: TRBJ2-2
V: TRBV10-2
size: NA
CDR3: CASSEHGLATGELFF
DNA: TGCGCCAGCAGTGAGCACGGACTAGCGACCGGGGAGCTGTTTTTT

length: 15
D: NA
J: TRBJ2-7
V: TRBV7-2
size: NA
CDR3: CASSLTGVKSYEQYF
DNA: TGTGCCAGCAGCCTGACAGGTGTAAAATCCTACGAGCAGTACTTC

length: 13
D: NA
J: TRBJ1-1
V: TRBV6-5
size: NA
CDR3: CASSVGGKTEAFF
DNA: TGTGCCAGCAGCGTGGGAGGGAAGACTGAAGCTTTCTTT

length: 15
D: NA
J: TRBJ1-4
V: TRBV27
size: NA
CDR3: CASGDQGATNEKLFF
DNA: TGTGCCAGCGGTGATCAGGGTGCAACTAATGAAAAACTGTTTTTT

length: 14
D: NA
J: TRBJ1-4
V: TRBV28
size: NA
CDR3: CASRGGGSNEKLFF
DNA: TGTGCCAGCAGGGGAGGGGGAAGTAATGAAAAACTGTTTTTT

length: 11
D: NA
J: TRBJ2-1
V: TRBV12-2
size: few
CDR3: CASGAGGEQFF
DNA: TGTGCAAGTGGAGCGGGAGGAGAGCAGTTCTTC

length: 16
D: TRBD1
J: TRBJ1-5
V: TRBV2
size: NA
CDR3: CASSNPRGLINQPQHF
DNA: TGTGCCAGCAGTAACCCCAGGGGGCTTATCAATCAGCCCCAGCATTTT

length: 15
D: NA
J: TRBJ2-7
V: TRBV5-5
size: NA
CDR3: CASSLSAPVGYEQYF
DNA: TGTGCCAGCAGCTTGTCCGCTCCGGTGGGGTACGAGCAGTACTTC

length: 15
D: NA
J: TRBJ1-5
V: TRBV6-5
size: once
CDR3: CASSSQGISNQPQHF
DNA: TGTGCCAGCAGTTCCCAGGGGATTAGCAATCAGCCCCAGCATTTT

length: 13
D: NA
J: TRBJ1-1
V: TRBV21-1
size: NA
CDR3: CASSTTGHTEAFF
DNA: TGTGCCAGCAGCACTACAGGCCACACTGAAGCTTTCTTT

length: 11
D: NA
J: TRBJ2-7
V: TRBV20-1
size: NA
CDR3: CSARGTYEQYF
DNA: TGCAGTGCTCGGGGGACCTACGAGCAGTACTTC

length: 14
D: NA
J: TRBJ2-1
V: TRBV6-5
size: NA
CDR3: CASKLVLSYNEQFF
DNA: TGTGCCAGCAAACTAGTCCTATCCTACAATGAGCAGTTCTTC

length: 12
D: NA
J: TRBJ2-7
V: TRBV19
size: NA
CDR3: CASSIQGGEQYF
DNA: TGTGCCAGTAGTATACAGGGCGGCGAGCAGTACTTC

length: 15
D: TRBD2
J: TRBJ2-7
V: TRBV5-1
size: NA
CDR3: CASSLQRDRSYEQYF
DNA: TGCGCCAGCAGCCTCCAGCGGGATAGGTCCTACGAGCAGTACTTC

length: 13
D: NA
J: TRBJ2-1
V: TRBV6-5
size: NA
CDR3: CATLWVLYNEQFF
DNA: TGTGCCACCCTATGGGTTCTATACAATGAGCAGTTCTTC

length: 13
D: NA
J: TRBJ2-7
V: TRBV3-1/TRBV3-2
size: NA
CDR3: CASSHFQTYEQYF
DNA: TGTGCCAGCAGCCATTTTCAGACCTACGAGCAGTACTTC

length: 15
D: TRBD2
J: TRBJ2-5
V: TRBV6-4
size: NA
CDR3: CASSMTSGGQETQYF
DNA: TGTGCCAGCAGTATGACTAGCGGGGGACAAGAGACCCAGTACTTC

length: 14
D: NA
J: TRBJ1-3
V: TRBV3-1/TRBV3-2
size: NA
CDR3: CASSQGAGGNTIYF
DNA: TGTGCCAGCAGCCAGGGGGCGGGTGGAAACACCATATATTTT

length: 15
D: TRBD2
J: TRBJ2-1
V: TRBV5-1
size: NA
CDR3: CASSLLAGHNGEQFF
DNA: TGCGCCAGCAGCTTACTAGCGGGTCATAACGGGGAGCAGTTCTTC

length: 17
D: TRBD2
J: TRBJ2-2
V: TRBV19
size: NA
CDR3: CASSRMYGGAAGGELFF
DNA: TGTGCCAGTAGCCGAATGTACGGGGGGGCTGCAGGCGGGGAGCTGTTTTTT

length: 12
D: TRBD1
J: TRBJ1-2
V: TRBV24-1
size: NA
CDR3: CATSDTGGSYTF
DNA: TGTGCCACCAGTGATACAGGGGGGAGCTACACCTTC

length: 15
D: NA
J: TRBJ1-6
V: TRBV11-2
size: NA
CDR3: CASSLRRGDNSPLHF
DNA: TGTGCCAGCAGCTTACGCAGGGGCGATAATTCACCCCTCCACTTT

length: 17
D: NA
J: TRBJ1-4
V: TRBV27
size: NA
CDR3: CASRGGTRGTYNEKLFF
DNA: TGTGCCAGCAGGGGCGGGACACGGGGTACATATAATGAAAAACTGTTTTTT

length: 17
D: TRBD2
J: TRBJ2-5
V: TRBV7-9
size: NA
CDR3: CASSLGLAGAHQETQYF
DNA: TGTGCCAGCAGCTTAGGGCTAGCGGGGGCCCACCAAGAGACCCAGTACTTC

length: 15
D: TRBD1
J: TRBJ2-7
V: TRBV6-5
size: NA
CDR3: CASSYDGRGTYEQYF
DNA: TGTGCCAGCAGTTACGACGGCAGGGGGACCTACGAGCAGTACTTC

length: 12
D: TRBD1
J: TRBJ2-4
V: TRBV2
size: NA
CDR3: CASRDSKDIQYF
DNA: TGTGCCAGCCGGGACAGCAAAGACATTCAGTACTTC

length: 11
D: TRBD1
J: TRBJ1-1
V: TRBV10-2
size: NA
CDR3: CASRTGIEAFF
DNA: TGCGCCAGCAGGACAGGGATAGAGGCTTTCTTT

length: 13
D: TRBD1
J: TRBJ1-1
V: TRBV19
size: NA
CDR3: CASSSTGSTEAFF
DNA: TGTGCCAGTAGTTCGACAGGGTCCACTGAAGCTTTCTTT

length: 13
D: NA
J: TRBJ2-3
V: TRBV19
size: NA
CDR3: CASSTGGFDTQYF
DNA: TGTGCCAGTAGTACCGGGGGTTTTGATACGCAGTATTTT

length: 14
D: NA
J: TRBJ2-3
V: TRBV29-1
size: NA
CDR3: CSVEAVYLTDTQYF
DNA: TGCAGCGTTGAGGCGGTGTACCTCACAGATACGCAGTATTTT

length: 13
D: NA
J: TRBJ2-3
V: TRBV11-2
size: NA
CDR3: CASSSILTDTQYF
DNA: TGTGCCAGCAGCTCAATATTAACAGATACGCAGTATTTT